This T cell receptor beta chain came from a study of blood T cell repertoires in COVID-19. Study as a whole: Sources were T cells, B-cell-depleted T cells, or PBMCs; the material itself was cDNA or gDNA.

Original analysis: Researchers report that nucleated cell counts were estimated from reference gene primer amplification. Measured with immunoSEQ multiplex PCR; TCRdb has only the in-frame clones, and not every one. Clone size and V and J calls were adopted from that table, with D and trimming inferred from the DNA. The sample has approximately 120,000 clones, more than 70% seen once. This clone was seen once. Sequencing was performed on peripheral blood. This TCR was sampled from a human donor in a cohort sampled during active COVID-19.

CDR3 sequence reads: CASSLDVAGGRRAKSNQPQHF. The CDR3 DNA reads as TGTGCCAGCAGTTTAGATGTCGCCGGGGGGCGGAGAGCGAAGAGCAATCAGCCCCAGCATTTT. The chain recombines TRBV28 with TRBJ1-5; the D gene is possibly TRBD1 (6 bases). The ends were cut back, 2 bases at V and 1 base at J, with 27 bases in the middle. CDR3 size: 21 residues. Looked up from germline, CDR1 is MDHEN and CDR2 is SYDVKM.